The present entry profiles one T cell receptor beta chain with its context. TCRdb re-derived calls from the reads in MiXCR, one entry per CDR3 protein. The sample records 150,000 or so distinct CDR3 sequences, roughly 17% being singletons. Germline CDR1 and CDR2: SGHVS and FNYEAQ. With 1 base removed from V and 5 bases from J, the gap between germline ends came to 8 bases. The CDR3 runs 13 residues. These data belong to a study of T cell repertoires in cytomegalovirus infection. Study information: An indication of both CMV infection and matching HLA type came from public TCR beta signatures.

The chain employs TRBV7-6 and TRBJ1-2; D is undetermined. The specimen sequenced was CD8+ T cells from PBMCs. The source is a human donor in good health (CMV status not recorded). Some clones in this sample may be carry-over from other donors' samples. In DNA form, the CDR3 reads TGTGCCAGCAGCTTAGAAGCCCAGTATGGCTACACCTTC. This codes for CASSLEAQYGYTF. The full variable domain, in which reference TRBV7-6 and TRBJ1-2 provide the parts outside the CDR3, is GAGVSQSPRYKVTKRGQDVALRCDPISGHVSLYWYRQALGQGPEFLTYFNYEAQQDKSGLPNDRFSAERPEGSISTLTIQRTEQRDSAMYRCASSLEAQYGYTFGSGTRLTVV.